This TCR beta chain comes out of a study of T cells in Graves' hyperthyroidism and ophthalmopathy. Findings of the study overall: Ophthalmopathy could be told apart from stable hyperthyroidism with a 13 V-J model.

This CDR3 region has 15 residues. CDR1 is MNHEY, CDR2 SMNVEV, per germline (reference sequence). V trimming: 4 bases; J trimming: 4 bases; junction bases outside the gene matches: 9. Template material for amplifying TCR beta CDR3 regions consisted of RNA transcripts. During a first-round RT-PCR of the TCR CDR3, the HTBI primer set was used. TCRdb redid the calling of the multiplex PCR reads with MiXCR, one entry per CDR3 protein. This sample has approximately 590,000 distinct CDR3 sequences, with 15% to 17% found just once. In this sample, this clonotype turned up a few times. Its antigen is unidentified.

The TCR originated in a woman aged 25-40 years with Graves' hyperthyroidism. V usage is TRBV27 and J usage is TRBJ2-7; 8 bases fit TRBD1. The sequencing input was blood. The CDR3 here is CASSSHRQGFYEQYF. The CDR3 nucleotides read TGTGCCAGCAGTTCCCACCGACAGGGGTTTTACGAGCAGTACTTC.